This T cell receptor beta chain was documented in a study of blood T cell repertoires in COVID-19. Study as a whole: Some COVID-19 samples were acute and others convalescent; all came from the United States, Italy and Spain. PBMCs, B-cell-depleted T cells, or T cells were the source of the cDNA or gDNA that made up the material.

This clone was seen just once. Per the original methods: Reference gene primers were amplified, and this amplification served to estimate nucleated cell counts. Measured with immunoSEQ multiplex PCR; TCRdb has only the in-frame clones, and not every one. That table supplies the V and J calls and clone size; D and trimming were determined from the DNA. Here the sample spans under 150,000 clones, roughly 79% being singletons. Germline loops: CDR1 WNHNN, CDR2 SYGVQD (reference sequence). This CDR3 is 16 amino acids long. The trim removed 2 bases at V and 0 bases at J, leaving 1 base unmatched. The clonotype originates from a woman between 50 and 59 years old who had recovered from COVID-19. The chain has TRBV10-1 and TRBJ2-1, with 10 positions matching TRBD2. The source material was PBMCs or T cells enriched from blood (not recorded which). The CDR3 DNA reads TGCGCCAGCAGTGAGAGCGGGAGGGTCTCCTACAATGAGCAGTTCTTC. It encodes CASSESGRVSYNEQFF.